This T cell receptor beta chain was observed in a study of cytotoxic CD8 clonotypes in ibrutinib-treated CLL. Study details: Outcomes included around 24 partial and 2 complete responses; after median around 65 months, roughly 15 stayed remitted and around 12 progressed. Mean values per sample were around 250,000 productive templates and more than 90,000 productive rearrangements.

Measured with immunoSEQ multiplex PCR; TCRdb has only the in-frame clones, and not every one. The data contain about 30,000 clones, roughly 62% of them singletons. The study, taken as a whole, reports: Exceeding age-matched healthy donors, baseline clonality also tracked the counts of circulating CD8+ T cells.

This CDR3 contains 14 residues. Germline-derived CDR1 and CDR2 are SSHAT and FNYEAQ (reference sequence). As for this clone: The antigen is undetermined. An end of the junction differs from the germline gene, which may be a read error.

V is TRBV7-7 and J is TRBJ2-3; D may correspond to TRBD1 or TRBD2 (5 bases each). The sequencing used PBMCs, collected before ibrutinib treatment. This sequence originates from a human donor with chronic lymphocytic leukemia. The CDR3 sequence: CASSRRGGTDTQYF. The CDR3 nucleotides read TGTGCTAGCAGCCGCCGGGGCGGTACTGATACGCAGTATTTT.